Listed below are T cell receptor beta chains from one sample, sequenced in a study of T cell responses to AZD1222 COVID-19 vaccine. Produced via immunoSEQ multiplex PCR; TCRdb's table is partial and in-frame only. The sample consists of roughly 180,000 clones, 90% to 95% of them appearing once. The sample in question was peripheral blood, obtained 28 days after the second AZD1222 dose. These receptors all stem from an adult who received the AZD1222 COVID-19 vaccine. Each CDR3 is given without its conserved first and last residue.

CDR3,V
ASSYTGGTYNEQF,TRBV6-5
ASRTDRNQETQY,TRBV5-4
ASSRRQGLAGELF,TRBV7-6
ASSVTGDRLMGDTQY,TRBV11-2
ASSFAGTEGNTIY,TRBV5-4
ASSQDSLGGFSNQPQH,TRBV4-1
ASSLVVGYNQPQH,TRBV7-6
ASTLYGGNEKLF,TRBV5-1
ASRLQTGGPST,TRBV12-3/TRBV12-4
ASSQDSFGGNQPQH,TRBV4-3
ASTLWGLAGVDDTGELF,TRBV9
ASSVDTNYGYT,TRBV9
ASSEGAYGYT,TRBV12-3/TRBV12-4